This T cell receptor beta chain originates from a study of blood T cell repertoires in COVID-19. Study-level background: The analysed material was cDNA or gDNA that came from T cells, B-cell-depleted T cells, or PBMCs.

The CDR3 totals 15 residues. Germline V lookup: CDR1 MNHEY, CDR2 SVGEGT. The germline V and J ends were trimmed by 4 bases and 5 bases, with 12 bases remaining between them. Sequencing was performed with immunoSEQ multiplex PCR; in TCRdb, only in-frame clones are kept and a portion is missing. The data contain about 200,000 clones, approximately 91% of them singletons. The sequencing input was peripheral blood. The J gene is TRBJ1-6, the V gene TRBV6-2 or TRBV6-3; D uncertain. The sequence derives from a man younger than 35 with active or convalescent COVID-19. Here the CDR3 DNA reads TGTGCCAGCAGTTGGACGCGGGTGGATAATTCACCCCTCCACTTT. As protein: CASSWTRVDNSPLHF.